The clone carrying this TCR beta chain came up many times. Its matching antigen is unknown. The time point denotes: persistent/refractory GD, antithyroid drugs over 5 years with positive TRAb. The authors made the TCR library using RNA they extracted from PBMCs. Graves' disease was diagnosed by American Thyroid Association guidelines. Investigators prepared the TCR beta libraries by applying iRepertoire HTBI primers and Arm-PCR of CDR3 regions. One entry per CDR3 protein results from TCRdb running MiXCR on the multiplex PCR reads. The table has over 300,000 distinct CDR3 sequences, roughly a fifth seen once; the top ten hold just under 30%. The CDR3 covers 13 residues. V dropped 5 bases and J dropped 5 bases, with 12 bases sitting between them. Germline V gene data show CDR1 as LNHNV and CDR2 as YYDKDF (reference sequence). The data derive from a study of regulatory T cells in long-lasting Graves disease.

General observations from the study: There was favoring of TRBV28, TRBJ1-2 and TRBJ2-5 in persistent disease. TCR diversity in persistent Graves' patients was below that of newly diagnosed ones.

Source: peripheral blood mononuclear cells (PBMCs), taken when the disease was refractory, from a patient treated with antithyroid drugs. The chain couples TRBV15 to TRBJ1-1; TRBD1 is a possible D gene (5 bases). The TCR originated in a female donor with Graves disease. CDR3 nucleotides: TGTGCCACCAGCTCAGGGACGAGGACTGAAGCTTTCTTT. Protein product: CATSSGTRTEAFF.